One sample yielded the 12 T cell receptor beta chains listed below, sequenced in a study of spatial heterogeneity in lung cancer. What these receptors recognize is not known. The time point denotes: sample taken at primary tumor resection. One entry per CDR3 protein results from TCRdb running MiXCR on the 5' RACE reads. The data contain under 20,000 distinct CDR3 sequences, 9.5% to 10% of them singletons. Study-wide points: Counts of expanded alpha and beta TCRs within tumors tracked the tumor nonsynonymous mutation count.

The sample was lung tumor tissue, taken at surgery. The source of these receptors is a female donor with early-stage non-small cell lung cancer.

In regard to this clonotype: This beta chain came through as a stray read in a library set up for alpha chains, and its size says little. This chain links TRBV20-1 with TRBJ1-2, with 9 bases matching TRBD1. The CDR3 loop spans 13 amino acids. The V gene's germline CDR1 is DFQATT and CDR2 SNEGSKA (reference sequence). J was trimmed by 8 bases and V by 5 bases; bases with no gene match: 9. CDR3 amino acids: CSAGQGHFNGYTF. In DNA, the CDR3 is TGCAGTGCTGGACAGGGGCATTTCAACGGCTACACCTTC.

By sample share, this clonotype is medium-sized (0.01 to 0.1%). As an off-target read in a library built for alpha chains, this beta chain has a frequency of little significance. The chain combines TRBV5-1 with TRBJ1-4; the D is unclear. The CDR3 length is 15 residues. Germline loops: CDR1 SGHRS, CDR2 YFSETQ. V lost 4 bases to trimming and J lost 4 bases, with 14 bases between them. In DNA form, the CDR3 reads TGCGCCAGCAGCCCCGAGGCACAGCTTAATGAAAAACTGTTTTTT. Its protein product is CASSPEAQLNEKLFF.

Of note for this clonotype: Since it is a stray read in a library aimed at alpha chains, this beta chain has a size that is not meaningful. The rearrangement joins TRBV20-1 to TRBJ1-1, with 7 bases fitting TRBD1. This CDR3 has 12 amino acids. With 5 bases clipped from V and 6 bases from J, the junction kept 6 bases outside the gene matches. Looked up from germline, CDR1 is DFQATT and CDR2 is SNEGSKA (reference sequence). The CDR3 here is CSAFRGGAEAFF. DNA of the CDR3: TGCAGTGCTTTCAGGGGGGGAGCTGAAGCTTTCTTT.

This clonotype was observed at least ten times. This beta chain was picked up by a library intended for alpha chains and is off target, so its count carries little meaning. The chain uses TRBV5-1 and TRBJ1-3; 9 bases line up with TRBD1. Germline CDR1 SGHRS, CDR2 YFSETQ. This CDR3 spans 17 amino acids. V was clipped by 5 bases and J by 3 bases; unmatched bases: 12. CDR3 residues: CASRSGTGRGGGNTIYF. DNA for the CDR3: TGCGCCAGCAGATCTGGGACAGGGAGAGGAGGTGGAAACACCATATATTTT.

On this clonotype: This beta chain appears as a stray read in a library generated for alpha chains; its size is not informative. This rearrangement joins TRBV12-3 or TRBV12-4 to TRBJ1-5, with 8 bases fitting TRBD1. The CDR3 contains 15 residues. Trimming at V came to 3 bases and at J to 9 bases, leaving 10 bases not matched to a gene. The CDR3 nucleotides read TGTGCCAGCAGTTTGAGGCAGGGGGCCGGGTGGCCCCAGCATTTT. This codes for CASSLRQGAGWPQHF.

With respect to this clonotype: As an off-target read in a library built for alpha chains, this beta chain has a frequency of little significance. The chain links TRBV6-5 to TRBJ2-5; D is undetermined. The CDR3 loop spans 14 amino acids. V was trimmed by 6 bases and J by 2 bases, leaving 13 bases between them. From germline, CDR1 is MNHEY and CDR2 SVGAGI. This CDR3 is CASRKTLGQETQYF. In DNA, the CDR3 is TGTGCCAGCAGGAAGACTCTGGGACAAGAGACCCAGTACTTC.

This clonotype came up many times. This beta chain came through as a stray read in a library set up for alpha chains, and its size says little. V gene TRBV7-2 combines with J gene TRBJ1-1; D unresolved. Germline V gene data show CDR1 as SGHTA and CDR2 as FQGNSA. Trimming pared 5 bases from V and 6 bases from J, leaving 19 bases between. The CDR3 is 15 amino acids. Written as DNA, the CDR3 is TGTGCCAGCAGCCCGACCCAGGTTAGGACTGCTGAAGCTTTCTTT. Protein sequence: CASSPTQVRTAEAFF.

Concerning this clonotype: The library was designed around alpha chains, so this beta chain is a stray read whose abundance carries little weight. J is TRBJ1-1 and V is TRBV20-1; maybe TRBD1 (5 bases). Germline CDR1 and CDR2: DFQATT and SNEGSKA (reference sequence). The CDR3 is made up of 14 amino acids. V gave up 5 bases and J gave up 0 bases, with 13 bases separating them. CDR3 in DNA: TGCAGTGCTCCTGACAGACTTATGAACACTGAAGCTTTCTTT. This encodes CSAPDRLMNTEAFF.

In regard to this clonotype: This beta chain slipped into a library made for alpha chains as a stray read, so its size is not meaningful. The chain links TRBV9 to TRBJ1-4; unclear D gene. Germline values: CDR1 SGDLS, CDR2 YYNGEE. CDR3 size: 16 residues. V was clipped by 4 bases and J by 5 bases, with 18 bases between them. DNA of the CDR3: TGTGCCAGCAGCCAAACCACTGGACGGGGAAATGAAAAACTGTTTTTT. Translation gives CASSQTTGRGNEKLFF.

In regard to this clonotype: For a library built for alpha chains, this beta chain is a stray read; little rests on its size. In DNA, the CDR3 is TGTGCCAGCAGTTCCGACAGAGATACGCAGTATTTT. This codes for CASSSDRDTQYF. J is TRBJ2-3 and V is TRBV6-6, with D perhaps TRBD1 (5 bases). Germline V CDR1 and CDR2: MNHNY, SVGAGI (reference sequence). Trimming cost V 4 bases and J 5 bases, with 7 bases left between them. The CDR3 loop spans 12 amino acids.

Ten or more counts support this clonotype. This beta chain is an unintended read in a library built for alpha chains; its size means little. The rearrangement uses TRBV28 and TRBJ2-1; 12 bases align to TRBD1. V trimming: 7 bases; J trimming: 3 bases; junction bases outside the gene matches: 16. There are 19 residues in the CDR3. CDR1 and CDR2 (germline): MDHEN, SYDVKM. This chain's CDR3 is CASTKGTGGLRVDYNEQFF. CDR3 sequence (DNA): TGTGCCAGCACCAAAGGGACAGGGGGCTTACGAGTTGACTACAATGAGCAGTTCTTC.

A word on this clonotype: With the library built for alpha chains, this beta chain is off target and its frequency is not meaningful. The chain recombines TRBV3-1 with TRBJ2-1; no definite D call. Trimming left V 4 bases short and J 9 bases short, with 10 bases between. This CDR3 spans 12 amino acids. Germline V gene data show CDR1 as LGHDT and CDR2 as YNNKEL (reference sequence). CDR3 in DNA: TGTGCCAGCAGCCTTGAAGGCAGTGAGCAGTTCTTC. Encoded protein: CASSLEGSEQFF.